This section outlines one TCR beta chain sequence together with its context. Its matching antigen is unknown. A junction boundary mismatches the germline segment, possibly from a read error. Starting material of 500 to 600 ng total RNA yielded TCR beta cDNA via a constant-region primer. Slightly modified ARM-PCR with three nested multiplex PCR rounds yielded TCR beta libraries. It was with TRBV1-TRBV30 forward primers and a C-beta reverse primer that the first two PCR rounds were run, at around 11 cycles each. TCRdb reprocessed the multiplex PCR reads with MiXCR, giving one entry per CDR3 protein. The sample has 120,000 or so distinct CDR3 sequences; about 68% are singletons. The CDR3 sequence is 13 residues long. Germline V lookup: CDR1 MDHEN, CDR2 SYDVKM. This sample is drawn from a study of tumor-infiltrating lymphocytes in primary liver carcinoma. Study-level results: There were only about 8-25% of top clones found in all five tumor regions.

From around 20-30 mg of unsorted bulk tissue, DNA and RNA were co-extracted together. Resection treated the patients' primary liver carcinoma. All tumor samples contained more than 85% viable tumor cells. Sequencing was performed on liver tumor tissue from sampling region 1. Noted subset: tumor region T1, superior pole. V gene TRBV28 combines with J gene TRBJ1-2, with D possibly being TRBD1 (5 bases). The clonotype was recovered from a woman aged 55-75 years with primary liver carcinoma and hepatitis B virus infection. The CDR3 bases are TGTGCCTGCAGTTTCTCAGGGCCCTATGGCTACACCTTC. It is translated as CACSFSGPYGYTF.